A selection of T cell receptor beta chains follows, all from one sample in a study of T-cell memory formation after mild COVID-19. MiXCR, applied by TCRdb to the 5' RACE reads, yields one record per CDR3 protein. The table includes 58,000 or so distinct CDR3 sequences, 25% to 35% detected once. The sample was PBMCs or a T cell subset sorted from them (not recorded which). Receptors were obtained from a man aged 18 to 29 who had mild COVID-19 (a few samples of this study predate the infection). Cell type and time point are not known. Each CDR3 is given with its conserved first and last residue. A D gene is named only where the DNA matches it firmly. A row's size may be missing; if present it is once, few, many or a size class.

J: TRBJ2-7
D: TRBD1
V: TRBV7-9
size: .
DNA: TGTGCCAGCACCCCGGACAGGAGGCTCTACGAGCAGTACTTC
CDR3: CASTPDRRLYEQYF

J: TRBJ2-3
D: .
V: TRBV7-9
size: .
DNA: TGTGCCATCAGCTTGCCGGTCGACTACACAGATACGCAGTATTTT
CDR3: CAISLPVDYTDTQYF

J: TRBJ2-1
D: TRBD2
V: TRBV18
size: .
DNA: TGTGCCAGCTCACCACTTGGCACGGGACTAGCGGGGCTTACGGGTGAGTTCTTC
CDR3: CASSPLGTGLAGLTGEFF

J: TRBJ2-5
D: .
V: TRBV27
size: .
DNA: TGTGCCAGCAGCAGTCTAAACCGGGACTGGCAAGAGACCCAGTACTTC
CDR3: CASSSLNRDWQETQYF

J: TRBJ2-3
D: TRBD2
V: TRBV4-3
size: few
DNA: TGCGCCAGCAGCCCTGAGCGGGGGGGTCCAGATACGCAGTATTTT
CDR3: CASSPERGGPDTQYF

J: TRBJ1-5
D: .
V: TRBV19
size: .
DNA: TGTGCCAGTAGTATAGCAGGACAGTCCAATCAGCCCCAGCATTTT
CDR3: CASSIAGQSNQPQHF

J: TRBJ2-4
D: .
V: TRBV11-2
size: many
DNA: TGTGCCAGCAGCTTTGGGCAGCTAGCCAAAAACATTCAGTACTTC
CDR3: CASSFGQLAKNIQYF

J: TRBJ2-6
D: TRBD1
V: TRBV5-5
size: .
DNA: TGTGCCAGCAGCTGGACAGGGGAGTCCCTCCTGGCCAACGTCCTGACTTTC
CDR3: CASSWTGESLLANVLTF

J: TRBJ2-3
D: .
V: TRBV4-3
size: few
DNA: TGCGCCAGCAGCCAAGCTTGGCGGGGTCAGGGAGATACGCAGTATTTT
CDR3: CASSQAWRGQGDTQYF

J: TRBJ2-3
D: .
V: TRBV5-4
size: .
DNA: TGTGCCAGCAGCCCCGGCACCCTCACAGATACGCAGTATTTT
CDR3: CASSPGTLTDTQYF

J: TRBJ2-2
D: TRBD2
V: TRBV9
size: .
DNA: TGTGCCAGCAGCGAAGTAGCGGGGGGCGGCGGGGAGCTGTTTTTT
CDR3: CASSEVAGGGGELFF

J: TRBJ2-2
D: TRBD2
V: TRBV7-6
size: few
DNA: TGTGCCAGCAGCTTAACAGCGGGGGGACCCGGGGAGCTGTTTTTT
CDR3: CASSLTAGGPGELFF

J: TRBJ2-7
D: .
V: TRBV6-5
size: once
DNA: TGTGCCAGCAGTACTCGGTCCGGGGGCGGAAACGAGCAGTACTTC
CDR3: CASSTRSGGGNEQYF

J: TRBJ2-5
D: .
V: TRBV5-1
size: few
DNA: TGCGCCAGCAGCCCCTTAAACCAAGAGACCCAGTACTTC
CDR3: CASSPLNQETQYF

J: TRBJ2-2
D: TRBD2
V: TRBV12-3/TRBV12-4
size: .
DNA: TGTGCCAGCAGCCGCGGGGGTAGCACCGGGGAGCTGTTTTTT
CDR3: CASSRGGSTGELFF

J: TRBJ1-2
D: .
V: TRBV5-1
size: few
DNA: TGCGCCAGCAGCTTGGTTGGTAGGCTTCATCGTGGCTACACCTTC
CDR3: CASSLVGRLHRGYTF

J: TRBJ2-3
D: .
V: TRBV7-9
size: .
DNA: TGTGCCAGCAGCCGGATCCCCAGGGCCACATCGGATACGCAGTATTTT
CDR3: CASSRIPRATSDTQYF

J: TRBJ1-2
D: .
V: TRBV6-5
size: few
DNA: TGTGCCAGCAGCTTGACAGTCGAGTATGGCTACACCTTC
CDR3: CASSLTVEYGYTF

J: TRBJ2-7
D: TRBD2
V: TRBV5-6
size: .
DNA: TGTGCCAGCAGCTTGATACTAGCGGAGGCCTACGAGCAGTACTTC
CDR3: CASSLILAEAYEQYF

J: TRBJ2-7
D: TRBD1
V: TRBV10-3
size: .
DNA: TGTGCCATCAGCTCCGGACAGGGGCGGGACGAGCAGTACTTC
CDR3: CAISSGQGRDEQYF

J: TRBJ2-7
D: TRBD2
V: TRBV20-1
size: .
DNA: TGCAGTGCCATGCCGGGACTATCCTACGAGCAGTACTTC
CDR3: CSAMPGLSYEQYF

J: TRBJ2-1
D: .
V: TRBV4-3
size: .
DNA: TGCGCCAGCAGCCAAGATGGGAATCCCAGGGGGGGGCCATTCAATGAGCAGTTCTTC
CDR3: CASSQDGNPRGGPFNEQFF